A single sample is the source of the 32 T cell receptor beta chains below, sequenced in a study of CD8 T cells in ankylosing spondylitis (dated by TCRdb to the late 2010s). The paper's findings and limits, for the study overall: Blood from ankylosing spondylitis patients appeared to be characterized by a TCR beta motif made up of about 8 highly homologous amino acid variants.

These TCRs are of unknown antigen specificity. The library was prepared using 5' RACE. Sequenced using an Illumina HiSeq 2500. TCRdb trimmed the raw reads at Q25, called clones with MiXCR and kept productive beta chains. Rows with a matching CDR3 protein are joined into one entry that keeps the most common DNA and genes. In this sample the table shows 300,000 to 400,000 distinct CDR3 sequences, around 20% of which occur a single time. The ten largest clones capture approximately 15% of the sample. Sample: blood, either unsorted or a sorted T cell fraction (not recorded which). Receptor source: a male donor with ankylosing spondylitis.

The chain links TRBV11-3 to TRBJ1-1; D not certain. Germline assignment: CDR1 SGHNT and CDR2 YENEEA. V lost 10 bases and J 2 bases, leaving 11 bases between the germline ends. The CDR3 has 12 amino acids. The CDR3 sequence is CAISTANTEAFF. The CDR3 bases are TGTGCCATATCGACGGCCAACACTGAAGCTTTCTTT.

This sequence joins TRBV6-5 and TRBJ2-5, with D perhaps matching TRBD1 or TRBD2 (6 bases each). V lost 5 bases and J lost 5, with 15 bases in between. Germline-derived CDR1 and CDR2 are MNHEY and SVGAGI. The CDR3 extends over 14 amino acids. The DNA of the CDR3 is TGTGCCAGCAGTCACACCGGGGGCGGTGAGACCCAGTACTTC. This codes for CASSHTGGGETQYF.

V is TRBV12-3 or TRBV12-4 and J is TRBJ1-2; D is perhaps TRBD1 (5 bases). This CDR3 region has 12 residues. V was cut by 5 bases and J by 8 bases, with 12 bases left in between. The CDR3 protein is CASSVQGVGYTF. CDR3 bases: TGTGCCAGCAGTGTGCAGGGAGTCGGCTACACCTTC.

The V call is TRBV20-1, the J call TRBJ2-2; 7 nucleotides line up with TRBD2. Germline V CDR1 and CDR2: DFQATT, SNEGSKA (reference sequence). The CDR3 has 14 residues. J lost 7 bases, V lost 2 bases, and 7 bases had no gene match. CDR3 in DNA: TGCAGTGCTAGAAAGTGGACTAGTCACGGGGAGCTGTTTTTT. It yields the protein CSARKWTSHGELFF.

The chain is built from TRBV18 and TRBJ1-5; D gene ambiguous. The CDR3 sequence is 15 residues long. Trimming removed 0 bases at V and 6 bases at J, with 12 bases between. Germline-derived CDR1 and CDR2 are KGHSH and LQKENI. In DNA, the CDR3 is TGTGCCAGCTCACCACCCGGAGGCGGAGGTCAGCCCCAGCATTTT. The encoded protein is CASSPPGGGGQPQHF.

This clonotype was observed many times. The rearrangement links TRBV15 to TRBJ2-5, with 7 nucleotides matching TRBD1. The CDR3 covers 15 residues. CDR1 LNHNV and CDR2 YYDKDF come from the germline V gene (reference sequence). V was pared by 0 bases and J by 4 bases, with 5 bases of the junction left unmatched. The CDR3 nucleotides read TGTGCCACCAGCAGAGATCCAACAGGGGTAGAGACCCAGTACTTC. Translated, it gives CATSRDPTGVETQYF.

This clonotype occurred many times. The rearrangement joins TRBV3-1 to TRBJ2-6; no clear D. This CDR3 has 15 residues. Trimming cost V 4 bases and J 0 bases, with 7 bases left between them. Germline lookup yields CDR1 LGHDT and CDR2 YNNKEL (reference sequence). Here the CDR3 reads CASSRSSSGANVLTF. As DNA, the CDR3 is TGTGCCAGCAGCCGTTCTAGCTCTGGGGCCAACGTCCTGACTTTC.

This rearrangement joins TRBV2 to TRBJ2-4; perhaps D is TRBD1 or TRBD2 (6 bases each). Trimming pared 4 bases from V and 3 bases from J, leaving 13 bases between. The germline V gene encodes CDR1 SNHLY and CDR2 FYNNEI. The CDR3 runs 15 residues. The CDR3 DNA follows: TGTGCCAGCAGTGCGCGGGACATACGCAAAAACATTCAGTACTTC. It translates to CASSARDIRKNIQYF.

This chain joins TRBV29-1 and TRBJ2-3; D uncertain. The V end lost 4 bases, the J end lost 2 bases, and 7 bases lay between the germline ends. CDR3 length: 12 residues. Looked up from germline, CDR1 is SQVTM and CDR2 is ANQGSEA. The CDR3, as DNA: TGCAGCGTTGTTTCCCTCACAGATACGCAGTATTTT. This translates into CSVVSLTDTQYF.

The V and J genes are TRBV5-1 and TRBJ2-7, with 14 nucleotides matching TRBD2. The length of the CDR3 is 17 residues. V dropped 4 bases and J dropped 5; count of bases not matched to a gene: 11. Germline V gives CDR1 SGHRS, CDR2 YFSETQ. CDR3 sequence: CASSTVPGLAGVDEQYF. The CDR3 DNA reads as TGCGCCAGCAGCACCGTCCCGGGACTAGCGGGAGTTGACGAGCAGTACTTC.

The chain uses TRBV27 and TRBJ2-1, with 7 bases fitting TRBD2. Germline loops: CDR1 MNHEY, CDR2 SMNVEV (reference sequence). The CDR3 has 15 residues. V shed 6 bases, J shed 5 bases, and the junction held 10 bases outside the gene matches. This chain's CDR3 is CASSGLQGGDNEQFF. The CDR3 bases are TGTGCCAGCAGCGGATTGCAGGGAGGGGACAATGAGCAGTTCTTC.

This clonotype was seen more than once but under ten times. The CDR3 nucleotides read TGCGCCAGCAGTGAGTCCCGGACAGGGGCTGGGGCCAACGTCCTGACTTTC. Protein: CASSESRTGAGANVLTF. The V call is TRBV10-1, the J call TRBJ2-6; 9 nucleotides line up with TRBD1. V shed 0 bases, J shed 2 bases, and the junction held 2 bases outside the gene matches. The CDR3 has 17 amino acids. Germline V gene lookup returns CDR1 WNHNN and CDR2 SYGVQD (reference sequence).

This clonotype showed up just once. The chain's CDR3 is CASSLTGGLGWNIQYF. DNA of the CDR3: TGTGCCAGCAGTTTAACCGGGGGCCTGGGTTGGAACATTCAGTACTTC. This chain connects TRBV28 to TRBJ2-4; the D gene could be TRBD1 or TRBD2 (6 bases each). Trimming pared 2 bases from V and 7 bases from J, leaving 18 bases between. This CDR3 comprises 16 residues. The germline gives CDR1 MDHEN, CDR2 SYDVKM.

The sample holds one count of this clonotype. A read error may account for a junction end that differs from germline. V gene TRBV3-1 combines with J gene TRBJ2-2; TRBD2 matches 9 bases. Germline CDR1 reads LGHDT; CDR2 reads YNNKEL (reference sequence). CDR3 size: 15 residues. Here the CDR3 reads CASSQWTSEVGKLFF. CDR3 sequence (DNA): TGTGCCAGCAGCCAATGGACTAGCGAGGTCGGGAAGCTGTTTTTT. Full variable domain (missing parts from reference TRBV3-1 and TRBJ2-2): DTAVSQTPKYLVTQMGNDKSIKCEQNLGHDTMYWYKQDSKKFLKIMFSYNNKELIINETVPNRFSPKSPDKAHLNLHINSLELGDSAVYFCASSQWTSEVGKLFFGEGSRLTVL.

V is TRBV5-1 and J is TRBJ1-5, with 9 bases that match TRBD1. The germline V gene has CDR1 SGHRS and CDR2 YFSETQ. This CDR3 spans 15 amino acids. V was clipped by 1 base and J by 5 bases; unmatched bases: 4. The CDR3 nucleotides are TGCGCCAGCAGCTTGAGCACAGGGGGCGATCAGCCCCAGCATTTT. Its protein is CASSLSTGGDQPQHF.

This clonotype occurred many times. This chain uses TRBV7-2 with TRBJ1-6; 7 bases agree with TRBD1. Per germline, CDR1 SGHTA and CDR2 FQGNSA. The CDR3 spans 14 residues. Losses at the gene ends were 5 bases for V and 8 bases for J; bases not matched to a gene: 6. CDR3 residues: CASSPRQGYSPLHF. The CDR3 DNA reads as TGTGCCAGCAGCCCGCGACAGGGTTATTCACCCCTCCACTTT.

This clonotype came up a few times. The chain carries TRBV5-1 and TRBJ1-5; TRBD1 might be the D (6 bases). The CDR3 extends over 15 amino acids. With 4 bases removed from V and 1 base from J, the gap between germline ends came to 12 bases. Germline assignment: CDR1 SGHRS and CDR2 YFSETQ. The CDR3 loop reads CASSPAGASNQPQHF. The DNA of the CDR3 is TGCGCCAGCAGCCCCGCAGGGGCGAGCAATCAGCCCCAGCATTTT.

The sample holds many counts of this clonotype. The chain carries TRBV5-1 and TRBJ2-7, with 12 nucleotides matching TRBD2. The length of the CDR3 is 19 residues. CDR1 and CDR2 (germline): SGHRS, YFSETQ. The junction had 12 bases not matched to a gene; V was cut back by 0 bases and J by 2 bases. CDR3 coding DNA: TGCGCCAGCAGCTTGGCTTGGAGTGGACTAGCGGGGACCCCCTACGAGCAGTACTTC. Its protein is CASSLAWSGLAGTPYEQYF.

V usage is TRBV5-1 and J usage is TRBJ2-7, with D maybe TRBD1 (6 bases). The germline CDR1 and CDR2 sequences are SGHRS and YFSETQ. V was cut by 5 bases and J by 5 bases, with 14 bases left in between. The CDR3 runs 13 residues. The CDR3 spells CASSLQGSHEQYF. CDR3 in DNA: TGCGCCAGCAGTTTACAGGGTAGCCACGAGCAGTACTTC. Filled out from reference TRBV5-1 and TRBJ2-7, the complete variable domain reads KAGVTQTPRYLIKTRGQQVTLSCSPISGHRSVSWYQQTPGQGLQFLFEYFSETQRNKGNFPGRFSGRQFSNSRSEMNVSTLELGDSALYLCASSLQGSHEQYFGPGTRLTVT.

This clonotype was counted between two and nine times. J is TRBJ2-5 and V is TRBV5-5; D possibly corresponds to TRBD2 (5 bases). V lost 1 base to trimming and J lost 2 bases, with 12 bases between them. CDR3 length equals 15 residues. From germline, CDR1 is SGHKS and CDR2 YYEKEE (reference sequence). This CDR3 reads CASSLRGDLQETQYF. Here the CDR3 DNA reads TGTGCCAGCAGCTTGCGGGGAGACCTTCAAGAGACCCAGTACTTC.

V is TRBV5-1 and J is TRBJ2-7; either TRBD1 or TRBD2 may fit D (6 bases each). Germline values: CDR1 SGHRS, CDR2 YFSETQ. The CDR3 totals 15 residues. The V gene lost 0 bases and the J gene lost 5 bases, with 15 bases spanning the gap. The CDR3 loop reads CASSLEGGGLDEQYF. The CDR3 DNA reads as TGCGCCAGCAGCTTGGAAGGGGGAGGTCTGGACGAGCAGTACTTC.

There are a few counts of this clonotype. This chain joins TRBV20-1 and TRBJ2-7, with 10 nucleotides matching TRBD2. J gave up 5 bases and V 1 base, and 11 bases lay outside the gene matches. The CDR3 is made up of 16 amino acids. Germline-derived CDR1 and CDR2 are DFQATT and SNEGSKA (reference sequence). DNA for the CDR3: TGCAGTGCTAGAGGCCCCTGGCTAGCGGGAGTCAACGAGCAGTACTTC. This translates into CSARGPWLAGVNEQYF.

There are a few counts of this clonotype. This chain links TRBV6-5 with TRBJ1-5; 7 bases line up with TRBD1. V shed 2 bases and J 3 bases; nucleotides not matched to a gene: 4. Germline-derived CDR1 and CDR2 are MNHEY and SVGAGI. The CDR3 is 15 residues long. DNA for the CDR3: TGTGCCAGCAGTTACGAGGGACAGTACAATCAGCCCCAGCATTTT. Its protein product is CASSYEGQYNQPQHF.

The chain's CDR3 is CSAGRQGTQPQHF. The CDR3 DNA sequence: TGCAGTGCTGGCAGGCAGGGGACTCAGCCCCAGCATTTT. The rearrangement links TRBV20-1 to TRBJ1-5; D is perhaps TRBD1 (6 bases). V was shortened by 5 bases and J by 6 bases, with 14 bases between the two germline ends. The CDR3 has 13 amino acids. The germline V gene encodes CDR1 DFQATT and CDR2 SNEGSKA (reference sequence).

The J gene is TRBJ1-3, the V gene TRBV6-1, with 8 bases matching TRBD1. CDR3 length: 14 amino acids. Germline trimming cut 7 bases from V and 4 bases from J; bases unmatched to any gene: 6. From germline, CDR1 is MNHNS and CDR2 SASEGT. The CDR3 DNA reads TGTGCCAGCAAACCGGACAGGGACGGAAACACCATATATTTT. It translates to CASKPDRDGNTIYF.

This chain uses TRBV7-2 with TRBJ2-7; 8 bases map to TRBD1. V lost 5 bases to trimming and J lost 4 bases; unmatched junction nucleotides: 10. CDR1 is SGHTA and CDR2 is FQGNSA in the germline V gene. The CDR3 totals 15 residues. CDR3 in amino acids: CASSRDRPSHYEQYF. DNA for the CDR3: TGTGCCAGCAGCCGGGACAGGCCCTCCCATTACGAGCAGTACTTC.

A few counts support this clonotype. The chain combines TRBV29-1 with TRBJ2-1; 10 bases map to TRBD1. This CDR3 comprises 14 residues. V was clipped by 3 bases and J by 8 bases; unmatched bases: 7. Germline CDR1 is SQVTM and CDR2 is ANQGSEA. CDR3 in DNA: TGCAGCGTTGAGGGACAGGGGTTCTTCCATGAGCAGTTCTTC. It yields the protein CSVEGQGFFHEQFF.

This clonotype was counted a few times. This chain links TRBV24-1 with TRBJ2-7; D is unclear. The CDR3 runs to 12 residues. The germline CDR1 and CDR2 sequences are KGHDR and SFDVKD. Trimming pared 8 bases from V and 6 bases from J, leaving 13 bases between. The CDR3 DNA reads TGTGCCACCAACACCAGGACGGTCGAGCAGTACTTC. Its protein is CATNTRTVEQYF.

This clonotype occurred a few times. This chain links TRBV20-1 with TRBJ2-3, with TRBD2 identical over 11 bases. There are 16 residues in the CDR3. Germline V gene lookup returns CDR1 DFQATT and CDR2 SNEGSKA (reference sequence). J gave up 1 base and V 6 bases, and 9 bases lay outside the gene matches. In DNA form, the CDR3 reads TGCAGTGCCGTAAGGGGGACTAGCGGCGGCACAGATACGCAGTATTTT. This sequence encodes CSAVRGTSGGTDTQYF.

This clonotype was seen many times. For the CDR3, the DNA is TGTGCCAGCAGCCACAGGGTAAACATGAACACTGAAGCTTTCTTT. Amino acids: CASSHRVNMNTEAFF. V and J are TRBV5-6 and TRBJ1-1, with TRBD1 as a possible D gene (6 bases). Trimming removed 4 bases at V and 0 bases at J, with 13 bases between. The CDR3 extends over 15 amino acids. Germline loops: CDR1 SGHDT, CDR2 YYEEEE.

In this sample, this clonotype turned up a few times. The chain's CDR3 is CASSFERGISPLHF. Written as DNA, the CDR3 is TGTGCCAGCAGCTTCGAGAGAGGGATATCACCCCTCCACTTT. This chain joins TRBV3-1 and TRBJ1-6; D unclear. This CDR3 is built from 14 residues. Germline V gene lookup returns CDR1 LGHDT and CDR2 YNNKEL (reference sequence). The V and J ends lost 5 bases and 10 bases respectively, with 15 bases between them.

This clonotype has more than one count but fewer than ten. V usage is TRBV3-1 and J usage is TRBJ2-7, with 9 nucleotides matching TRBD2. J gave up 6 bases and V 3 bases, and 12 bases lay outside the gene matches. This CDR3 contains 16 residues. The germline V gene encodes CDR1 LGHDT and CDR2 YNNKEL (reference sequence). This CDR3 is CASSHGASGIFAEQYF. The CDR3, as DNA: TGTGCCAGCAGCCACGGGGCTAGCGGGATTTTCGCCGAGCAGTACTTC.